This record covers a single T cell receptor beta chain. As yet, its antigen is unknown. This entry is derived from a study of regulatory T cells in long-lasting Graves disease. V lost 6 bases and J lost 2, with 27 bases in between. The CDR3 length is 19 residues. Per germline, CDR1 MNHEY and CDR2 SMNVEV (reference sequence). Building the TCR beta libraries relied on iRepertoire HTBI primers, and CDR3 regions underwent Arm-PCR. TCRdb passed the multiplex PCR reads through MiXCR, listing each CDR3 protein once. The table shows about 430,000 distinct CDR3 sequences, with over 20% occurring only once. Noted time point: persistent/refractory GD, antithyroid drugs over 5 years with positive TRAb. Extracted PBMC RNA gave rise to the TCR library. Criteria from the American Thyroid Association guidelines were applied to diagnose Graves' disease. Study-wide results and limits: Persistent Graves' patients possessed reduced TCR diversity relative to recently diagnosed ones.

The clonotype comes from a female donor with Graves disease. Material: peripheral blood mononuclear cells (PBMCs), obtained when the disease was refractory, from a patient treated with antithyroid drugs. This chain connects TRBV27 to TRBJ2-3, with a weak D call TRBD2 (6 bases). DNA of the CDR3: TGTGCCAGCAGCCACCCCAGCGGGCCGAGCCCACGAACCACAGATACGCAGTATTTT. It translates to CASSHPSGPSPRTTDTQYF.